A selection of T cell receptor beta chains follows, all from one sample in a study of shared clonotypes between healthy human individuals. Method: immunoSEQ multiplex PCR; TCRdb's copy keeps in-frame clones and lacks some. The repertoire holds some 530,000 clones, with 78% as singletons. The sequenced material came from PBMCs. Every receptor here comes from a woman in her thirties or forties in good health. Some clones in this sample may be carry-over from other donors' samples. Each CDR3 is given with its conserved first and last residue. Each record gives: D gene, clone size, V gene, J gene, CDR3 protein, CDR3 DNA. D genes are given only for firm matches. Not every row has a clone size; where given, it reads once, few, many or a size class.

-	-	TRBV19	TRBJ1-1	CASVANRVTEAFF	TGTGCCAGTGTGGCAAATAGAGTTACTGAAGCTTTCTTT
-	-	TRBV6-1	TRBJ2-7	CASRIQGVWDYEQYF	TGTGCCAGCAGAATACAGGGCGTTTGGGACTACGAGCAGTACTTC
-	-	TRBV28	TRBJ1-3	CASSFVSGNTIYF	TGTGCCAGCAGTTTTGTGTCTGGAAACACCATATATTTT
-	-	TRBV18	TRBJ1-2	CASSPNRVDYGYTF	TGTGCCAGCTCACCAAACAGGGTGGACTATGGCTACACCTTC
TRBD1	once	TRBV5-1	TRBJ2-7	CASSLETGANEQYF	TGCGCCAGCAGCTTGGAGACAGGGGCGAACGAGCAGTACTTC
-	-	TRBV7-9	TRBJ1-5	CASSLGSYQPQHF	TGTGCCAGCAGCTTAGGTAGTTATCAGCCCCAGCATTTT
-	-	TRBV6-5	TRBJ2-2	CASSYRTGELFF	TGTGCCAGCAGTTACCGCACCGGGGAGCTGTTTTTT
TRBD1	-	TRBV11-2	TRBJ1-5	CASSTGTGRQPQHF	TGTGCCAGCAGCACCGGGACAGGGCGACAGCCCCAGCATTTT
-	-	TRBV5-1	TRBJ2-1	CASSLEYGEQFF	TGCGCCAGCAGCTTGGAATACGGCGAGCAGTTCTTC
TRBD1	-	TRBV10-3	TRBJ2-7	CAISGTGGESYF	TGTGCCATCAGTGGGACAGGGGGCGAGTCGTACTTC
-	-	TRBV30	TRBJ2-3	CAWRDRTDTQYF	TGTGCCTGGAGGGACCGCACAGATACGCAGTATTTT
-	-	TRBV27	TRBJ1-5	CASSSSQVQPQHF	TGTGCCAGCAGTTCCTCACAAGTGCAGCCCCAGCATTTT
TRBD1	-	TRBV5-4	TRBJ2-7	CASSWTGDNYEQYF	TGTGCCAGCAGTTGGACAGGGGACAACTACGAGCAGTACTTC